This is a list of T cell receptor beta chains from one sample in a study of shared clonotypes between healthy human individuals. Some clones are missing from TCRdb's copy, which holds only in-frame ones; the method was immunoSEQ multiplex PCR. The table shows 550,000 to 850,000 clones, with around 67% occurring only once. Sequences were obtained from memory CD4+ T cells sorted from blood. These receptors originate from a woman younger than 45 in good health. Both conserved end residues are part of each CDR3. D genes are given only for firm matches. Part of the rows lack a size; the others show once, few, many or a class for expanded clones.

J gene,clone size,CDR3 length,V gene,D gene,CDR3 protein,CDR3 DNA
TRBJ2-5,.,13,TRBV6-5,.,CASSQGVRETQYF,TGTGCCAGCAGCCAAGGAGTTAGGGAGACCCAGTACTTC
TRBJ2-1,.,16,TRBV11-2,TRBD2,CASSPRLAGIYNEQFF,TGTGCCAGCAGCCCCCGACTAGCGGGCATCTACAATGAGCAGTTCTTC
TRBJ2-2,once,16,TRBV7-9,TRBD1,CASSTRDRGNTGELFF,TGTGCCAGCAGCACCCGGGACAGGGGGAACACCGGGGAGCTGTTTTTT
TRBJ1-4,.,15,TRBV5-8,.,CASSPGQATNEKLFF,TGTGCCAGCAGCCCTGGACAAGCAACTAATGAAAAACTGTTTTTT
TRBJ2-2,few,19,TRBV27,.,CASSPIPTLGFRVTGELFF,TGTGCCAGCAGTCCTATCCCTACGCTAGGGTTCCGTGTCACCGGGGAGCTGTTTTTT
TRBJ2-1,.,15,TRBV7-9,.,CASSLSGGGYNEQFF,TGTGCCAGCAGCCTTAGCGGAGGAGGGTACAATGAGCAGTTCTTC
TRBJ2-7,.,11,TRBV25-1,.,CASSQGYEQYF,TGTGCCAGCAGTCAGGGCTACGAGCAGTACTTC
TRBJ2-3,.,16,TRBV10-3,TRBD2,CAISVGDGREGSAQYF,TGTGCCATCAGTGTCGGCGACGGGCGGGAGGGGTCAGCGCAGTATTTT
TRBJ2-7,once,12,TRBV13,.,CASSLRGYEQYF,TGTGCCAGCAGCTTAAGAGGTTACGAGCAGTACTTC
TRBJ2-2,once,14,TRBV5-1,.,CASSRDQNTGELFF,TGCGCCAGCAGCCGGGACCAGAACACCGGGGAGCTGTTTTTT